This record looks at one T cell receptor (beta chain) sequence and its context. A junction boundary mismatches the germline segment, possibly from a read error. The entry originates in a study of blood T cell repertoires in COVID-19. CDR1 and CDR2 from the germline V gene are MNHEY and SVGEGT. The CDR3 is made up of 16 amino acids. Here immunoSEQ multiplex PCR was the method, and the copy in TCRdb shows in-frame clones only, minus some. This table holds over 150,000 clones, roughly 90% found once. The J gene is TRBJ1-4, the V gene TRBV6-2 or TRBV6-3; 7 nucleotides line up with TRBD1. This TCR came from a man younger than 30 with COVID-19, enrolled during active disease. Material for sequencing was peripheral blood. CDR3 residues: CASSYHSGDRSEKLLF. In DNA, the CDR3 is TGTGCCAGCAGTTACCACAGTGGGGACAGATCTGAAAAACTGCTTTTT.